Below are 23 T cell receptor beta chains sequenced from a single sample in a study of shared clonotypes between healthy human individuals (dated by TCRdb to 2018 to 2020). Libraries were built with the immunoSEQ multiplex PCR assay. Not all clones reach the TCRdb copy of this immuneACCESS table, which keeps in-frame sequences only. Checked studies attribute under half of the gap to unresolved V genes and leave the rest unexplained. In all, the sample holds about 470,000 clones, and roughly three quarters of those were seen once. The leading ten clones occupy over 10% of the sample. The specimen was PBMCs. The receptors shown here come from a woman in her 40s in good health. Some clones in this sample may be carry-over from other donors' samples.

The chain recombines TRBV5-8 with TRBJ1-5, with D hard to call. Germline values: CDR1 SGHTS, CDR2 YDEGEE. The ends were cut back, 2 bases at V and 0 bases at J, with 9 bases in the middle. This CDR3 is built from 15 residues. The DNA for the CDR3 is TGTGCCAGCAGCTTTCGAACTGGTAGCAATCAGCCCCAGCATTTT. Amino acid sequence: CASSFRTGSNQPQHF.

Worth noting for this clone: The sample holds other DNA sequences that translate to the same CDR3. The chain employs TRBV29-1 and TRBJ2-7, with D maybe TRBD2 (5 bases). With 6 bases removed from V and 0 bases from J, the gap between germline ends came to 9 bases. The CDR3 is 12 amino acids. In germline, CDR1 is SQVTM, CDR2 ANQGSEA. CDR3 loop: CSVASSSYEQYF. Here the CDR3 DNA reads TGCAGCGTGGCTAGCAGCTCCTACGAGCAGTACTTC.

The chain uses TRBV30 and TRBJ1-5; D gene unclear. Deletions cut 2 bases from V and 4 bases from J, with 9 bases between. This CDR3 region has 13 residues. Germline assignment: CDR1 GTSNPN and CDR2 SVGIG (reference sequence). CDR3 nucleotide sequence: TGTGCCTGGAGTCTGGATGGGAATCAGCCCCAGCATTTT. Its protein is CAWSLDGNQPQHF.

CDR3 sequence reads: CASSLGGVSEQYF. The CDR3 nucleotides are TGTGCCAGCAGCTTAGGAGGGGTTAGCGAGCAGTACTTC. The V call is TRBV7-6, the J call TRBJ2-7; D may be TRBD1 or TRBD2 (5 bases each). The V and J ends lost 1 base and 6 bases respectively, with 10 bases between them. This CDR3 is built from 13 residues. CDR1 and CDR2 from the germline V gene are SGHVS and FNYEAQ.

The chain combines TRBV9 with TRBJ2-1; possible D gene TRBD2, 6 bases. Germline V gene sequence: CDR1 SGDLS, CDR2 YYNGEE. The CDR3 has 13 amino acids. Trimming took off 3 bases at V and 10 bases at J, with 14 bases between the two ends. The CDR3 loop reads CASSGDLVREQFF. The CDR3 region has the DNA TGTGCCAGCAGCGGGGACTTAGTCAGGGAGCAGTTCTTC.

There are a few counts of this clone. This sample includes further DNA sequences coding for the same CDR3. The chain employs TRBV7-9 and TRBJ1-2; D is unclear. The CDR3 sequence is 11 residues long. V was shortened by 2 bases and J by 8 bases, with 6 bases between the two germline ends. The germline V gene encodes CDR1 SEHNR and CDR2 FQNEAQ (reference sequence). The CDR3 sequence is CASSLSRGYTF. The CDR3 region has the DNA TGTGCCAGCAGCTTATCCCGGGGCTACACCTTC.

The chain couples TRBV6-5 to TRBJ2-7; D is perhaps TRBD1 or TRBD2 (5 bases each). Trimming removed 2 bases from V and 4 bases from J, with 9 bases in between. The CDR3 sequence is 13 residues long. Germline V CDR1 and CDR2: MNHEY, SVGAGI. The CDR3 nucleotides are TGTGCCAGCAGTTACGGGGACGGGTACGAGCAGTACTTC. Protein sequence: CASSYGDGYEQYF.

V is TRBV11-2 and J is TRBJ2-3; D call uncertain. The germline V and J ends were trimmed by 0 bases and 0 bases, with 4 bases remaining between them. The CDR3 has 14 amino acids. Germline V gene sequence: CDR1 SGHAT, CDR2 FQNNGV. The CDR3 bases are TGTGCCAGCAGCTTAGAAATCAGCACAGATACGCAGTATTTT. This sequence encodes CASSLEISTDTQYF.

This clone was seen once. J is TRBJ2-1 and V is TRBV7-6; D gene unclear. Trimming removed 0 bases from V and 5 bases from J, with 11 bases in between. Germline V gene lookup returns CDR1 SGHVS and CDR2 FNYEAQ. The CDR3 sequence is 15 residues long. CDR3 nucleotides: TGTGCCAGCAGCTTAGCGCGAACAGCCAACAATGAGCAGTTCTTC. Amino acid sequence: CASSLARTANNEQFF.

V usage is TRBV30 and J usage is TRBJ2-2; TRBD2 is a possible D gene (5 bases). Germline CDR1 reads GTSNPN; CDR2 reads SVGIG (reference sequence). V was clipped by 7 bases and J by 6 bases, with 15 bases between them. The CDR3 totals 13 residues. Here the CDR3 reads CAFRGLAPGELFF. The CDR3 DNA sequence: TGTGCCTTTCGGGGTCTAGCCCCCGGGGAGCTGTTTTTT.

V and J are TRBV7-9 and TRBJ2-2; 8 positions agree with TRBD2. The germline gives CDR1 SEHNR, CDR2 FQNEAQ (reference sequence). V trimming: 5 bases; J trimming: 4 bases; junction bases outside the gene matches: 9. The CDR3 covers 16 residues. The DNA of the CDR3 is TGTGCCAGCAGCCGTACTAGCGGTACTCCCACCGGGGAGCTGTTTTTT. The encoded protein is CASSRTSGTPTGELFF.

CDR3 region: CASGYNEQFF. The CDR3 region has the DNA TGTGCCAGTGGGTACAATGAGCAGTTCTTC. The J gene is TRBJ2-1, the V gene TRBV19; D unclear. V shed 8 bases and J shed 4 bases, with 3 bases lying between them. The V gene's germline CDR1 is LNHDA and CDR2 SQIVND (reference sequence). The CDR3 loop spans 10 amino acids.

The V gene is TRBV27, the J gene TRBJ2-7; D is unclear. Germline V lookup: CDR1 MNHEY, CDR2 SMNVEV (reference sequence). Trimming removed 4 bases at V and 0 bases at J, with 16 bases between. This CDR3 region has 16 residues. CDR3 sequence: CASSSFVADYSYEQYF. The DNA of the CDR3 is TGTGCCAGCAGTTCCTTTGTGGCAGATTACTCCTACGAGCAGTACTTC.

V gene TRBV6-5 combines with J gene TRBJ2-1; 11 bases agree with TRBD2. The CDR3 sequence is 15 residues long. Germline V gene lookup returns CDR1 MNHEY and CDR2 SVGAGI. The ends lost 6 bases at V and 8 bases at J; junction bases unmatched: 9. This CDR3 reads CASSPGTSGRHEQFF. The CDR3 nucleotides read TGTGCCAGCAGCCCCGGGACTAGCGGCAGGCATGAGCAGTTCTTC.

This clone was found a few times. J is TRBJ1-5 and V is TRBV28; no reliable D call. V was shortened by 3 bases and J by 2 bases, with 8 bases between the two germline ends. CDR3 length: 14 residues. Looked up from germline, CDR1 is MDHEN and CDR2 is SYDVKM. The CDR3 sequence is CASSFSMGNQPQHF. CDR3 in DNA: TGTGCCAGCAGTTTCAGTATGGGCAATCAGCCCCAGCATTTT.

The chain links TRBV28 to TRBJ2-5, with D perhaps TRBD1 or TRBD2 (6 bases each). Germline lookup yields CDR1 MDHEN and CDR2 SYDVKM. The length of the CDR3 is 14 residues. Trimming took off 2 bases at V and 2 bases at J, with 9 bases between the two ends. The CDR3 DNA is TGTGCCAGCAGTTTAAGGGGGGCTCAAGAGACCCAGTACTTC. It codes for CASSLRGAQETQYF.

This clone was detected only a few times. In the same sample, other DNA sequences code for this CDR3. The chain employs TRBV25-1 and TRBJ2-1; 11 positions agree with TRBD1. Per the germline V gene, CDR1 is MGHDK and CDR2 is SYGVNS. The CDR3 runs to 15 residues. V shed 3 bases and J 5 bases; nucleotides not matched to a gene: 3. CDR3 nucleotides: TGTGCCAGCAGTGACCCGGGACAGGGGGACAATGAGCAGTTCTTC. Translation: CASSDPGQGDNEQFF.

The rearrangement links TRBV5-6 to TRBJ2-3, with 7 positions matching TRBD1. This CDR3 contains 15 residues. With V trimmed by 1 base and J by 0 bases, 2 bases remained unmatched. From germline, CDR1 is SGHDT and CDR2 YYEEEE. CDR3 DNA: TGTGCCAGCAGCTTGACGACAGGGAGCACAGATACGCAGTATTTT. It encodes CASSLTTGSTDTQYF. Variable domain in full (rest from reference TRBV5-6 and TRBJ2-3): DAGVTQSPTHLIKTRGQQVTLRCSPKSGHDTVSWYQQALGQGPQFIFQYYEEEERQRGNFPDRFSGHQFPNYSSELNVNALLLGDSALYLCASSLTTGSTDTQYFGPGTRLTVL.

This chain uses TRBV27 with TRBJ1-2; D gene unclear. Germline V CDR1 and CDR2: MNHEY, SMNVEV (reference sequence). V was pared by 0 bases and J by 2 bases, with 7 bases between. The CDR3 is 14 amino acids. Written as DNA, the CDR3 is TGTGCCAGCAGTTTATCCCGGGGAAACTATGGCTACACCTTC. Translation gives CASSLSRGNYGYTF.

This chain links TRBV5-1 with TRBJ2-3; D possibly corresponds to TRBD1 (5 bases). Germline V CDR1 and CDR2: SGHRS, YFSETQ. This CDR3 has 15 residues. Between the trimmed V and J ends, which lost 0 bases and 2 bases, there was a span of 10 bases. Written as DNA, the CDR3 is TGCGCCAGCAGCTTGGTAACCAGGGACACAGATACGCAGTATTTT. Its translation: CASSLVTRDTDTQYF.

This clone is a singleton in its sample. The chain has TRBV27 and TRBJ1-5; TRBD1 aligns across 7 bases. The CDR3 is 13 amino acids. The germline CDR1 and CDR2 sequences are MNHEY and SMNVEV (reference sequence). Trimming removed 6 bases from V and 4 bases from J; junction bases left unmatched: 3. The CDR3 reads CASRPGGNQPQHF. DNA of the CDR3: TGTGCCAGCAGACCAGGGGGAAATCAGCCCCAGCATTTT.

This clone was detected only once. This chain connects TRBV19 to TRBJ1-1, with D hard to call. The CDR3 consists of 14 residues. The germline V gene encodes CDR1 LNHDA and CDR2 SQIVND (reference sequence). Trimming stripped 0 bases from V and 6 bases from J, with 11 bases between. The CDR3 is CASSIESTISEAFF. CDR3 DNA: TGTGCCAGTAGTATAGAGTCCACAATCTCTGAAGCTTTCTTT.

The V and J genes are TRBV5-1 and TRBJ2-5; 7 positions match TRBD2. From germline, CDR1 is SGHRS and CDR2 YFSETQ. V lost 1 base, J lost 4 bases, and 7 bases stayed unmatched. The CDR3 totals 15 residues. CDR3 amino acids: CASSLQGGSRETQYF. DNA of the CDR3: TGCGCCAGCAGCTTGCAAGGCGGGAGCAGAGAGACCCAGTACTTC. Filled out from reference TRBV5-1 and TRBJ2-5, the complete variable domain reads KAGVTQTPRYLIKTRGQQVTLSCSPISGHRSVSWYQQTPGQGLQFLFEYFSETQRNKGNFPGRFSGRQFSNSRSEMNVSTLELGDSALYLCASSLQGGSRETQYFGPGTRLLVL.